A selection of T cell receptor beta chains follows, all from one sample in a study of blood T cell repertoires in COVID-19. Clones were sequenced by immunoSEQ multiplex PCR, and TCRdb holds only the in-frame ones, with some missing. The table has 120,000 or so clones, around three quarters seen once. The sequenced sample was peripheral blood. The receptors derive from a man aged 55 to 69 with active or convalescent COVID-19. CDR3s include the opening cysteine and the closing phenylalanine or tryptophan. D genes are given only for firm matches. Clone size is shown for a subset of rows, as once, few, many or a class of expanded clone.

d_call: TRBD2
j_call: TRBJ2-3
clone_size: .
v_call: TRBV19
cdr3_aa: CASSLSGLAARTDTQYF
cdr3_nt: TGTGCCAGTAGTTTATCCGGACTAGCGGCGCGCACAGATACGCAGTATTTT

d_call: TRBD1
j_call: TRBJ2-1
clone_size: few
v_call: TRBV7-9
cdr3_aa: CASSYRTGGYNEQFF
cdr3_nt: TGTGCCAGCAGCTATCGGACAGGGGGATACAATGAGCAGTTCTTC

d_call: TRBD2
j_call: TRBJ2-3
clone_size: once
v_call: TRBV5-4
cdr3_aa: CASSSSGSGADTQYF
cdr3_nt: TGTGCCAGCAGCTCTAGCGGCAGTGGGGCAGATACGCAGTATTTT

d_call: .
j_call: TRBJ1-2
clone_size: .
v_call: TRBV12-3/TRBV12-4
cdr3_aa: CASSSAGRRYTF
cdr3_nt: TGTGCCAGCAGTTCCGCGGGACGGCGGTACACCTTC

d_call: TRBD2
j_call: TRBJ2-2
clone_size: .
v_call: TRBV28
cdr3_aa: CATLGLAATGELFF
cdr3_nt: TGTGCCACTTTAGGACTAGCAGCTACCGGGGAGCTGTTTTTT

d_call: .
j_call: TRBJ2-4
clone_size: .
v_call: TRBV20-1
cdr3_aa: CSASYRNGAKNIQYF
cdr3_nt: TGCAGTGCTAGTTATCGTAACGGAGCCAAAAACATTCAGTACTTC

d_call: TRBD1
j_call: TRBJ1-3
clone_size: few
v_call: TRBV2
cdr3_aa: CASSPGQVSGNTIYF
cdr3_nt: TGTGCCAGCAGCCCGGGACAGGTCTCTGGAAACACCATATATTTT

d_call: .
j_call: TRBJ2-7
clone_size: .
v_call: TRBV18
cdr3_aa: CASSPSETSYEQYF
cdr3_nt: TGTGCCAGCTCACCATCAGAAACCTCCTACGAGCAGTACTTC

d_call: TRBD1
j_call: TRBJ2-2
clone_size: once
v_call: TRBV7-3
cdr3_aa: CASSFPGQGNTGELFF
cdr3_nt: TGTGCCAGCAGCTTCCCGGGACAGGGAAACACCGGGGAGCTGTTTTTT

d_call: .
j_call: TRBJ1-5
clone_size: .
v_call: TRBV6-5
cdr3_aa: CASIIRMGADQPQHF
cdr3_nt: TGTGCCAGCATCATAAGGATGGGGGCCGATCAGCCCCAGCATTTT

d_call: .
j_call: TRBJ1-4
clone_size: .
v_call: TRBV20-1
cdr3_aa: CSASFLGDSNEKLFF
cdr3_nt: TGCAGTGCTAGTTTTTTAGGAGATTCTAATGAAAAACTGTTTTTT

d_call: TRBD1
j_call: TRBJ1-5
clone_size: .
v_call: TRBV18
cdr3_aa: CASSPRGDRNQPQHF
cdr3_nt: TGTGCCAGCTCACCCCGCGGGGACAGAAATCAGCCCCAGCATTTT

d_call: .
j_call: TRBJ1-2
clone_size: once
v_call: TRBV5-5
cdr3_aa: CASSSAQNYGYTF
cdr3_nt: TGTGCCAGCAGCTCTGCACAGAACTATGGCTACACCTTC

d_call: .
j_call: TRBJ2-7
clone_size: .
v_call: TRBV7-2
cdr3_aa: CASSSVSYEQYF
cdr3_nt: TGTGCCAGCAGCTCTGTCTCCTACGAGCAGTACTTC

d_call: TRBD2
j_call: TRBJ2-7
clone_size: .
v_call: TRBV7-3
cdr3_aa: CASSLTLAGGRYEQYF
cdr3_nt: TGTGCCAGCAGCTTAACCCTAGCGGGAGGACGCTACGAGCAGTACTTC

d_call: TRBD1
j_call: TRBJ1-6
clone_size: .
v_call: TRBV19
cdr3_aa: CASNQGAVSPLHF
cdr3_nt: TGTGCCAGTAATCAGGGGGCAGTTTCACCCCTCCACTTT

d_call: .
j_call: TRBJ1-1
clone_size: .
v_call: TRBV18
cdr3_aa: CASSPVGGTEAFF
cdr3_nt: TGTGCCAGCTCACCAGTGGGGGGTACTGAAGCTTTCTTT

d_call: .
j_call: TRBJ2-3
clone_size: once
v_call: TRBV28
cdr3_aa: CASSSIANTQYF
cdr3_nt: TGTGCCAGCAGTTCAATAGCAAATACGCAGTATTTT

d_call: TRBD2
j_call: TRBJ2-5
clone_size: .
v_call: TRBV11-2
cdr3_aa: CASSPSGRWETQYF
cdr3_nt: TGTGCCAGCAGCCCTAGCGGGAGGTGGGAGACCCAGTACTTC

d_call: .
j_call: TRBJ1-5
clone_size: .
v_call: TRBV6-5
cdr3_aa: CASSPTDSRNQPQHF
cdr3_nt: TGTGCCAGCAGCCCGACGGACAGCCGCAATCAGCCCCAGCATTTT

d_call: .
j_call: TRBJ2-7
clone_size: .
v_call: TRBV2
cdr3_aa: CASSETNEQYF
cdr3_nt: TGTGCCAGCAGTGAAACAAACGAGCAGTACTTC

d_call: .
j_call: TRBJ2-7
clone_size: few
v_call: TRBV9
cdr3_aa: CASSVTLGGEQYF
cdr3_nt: TGTGCCAGCAGCGTAACTTTGGGGGGCGAGCAGTACTTC

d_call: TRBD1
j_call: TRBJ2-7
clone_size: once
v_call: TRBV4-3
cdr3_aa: CASSQGPTDRGDEQYF
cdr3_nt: TGCGCCAGCAGCCAAGGACCTACGGACAGGGGCGATGAGCAGTACTTC

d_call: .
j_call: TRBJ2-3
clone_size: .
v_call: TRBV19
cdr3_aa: CASRATSTDTQYF
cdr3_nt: TGTGCCAGTAGGGCGACTAGCACAGATACGCAGTATTTT

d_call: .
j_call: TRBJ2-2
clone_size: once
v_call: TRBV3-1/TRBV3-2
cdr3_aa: CASSQAPSSARTGELFF
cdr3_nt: TGTGCCAGCAGCCAGGCACCATCCAGCGCGCGCACCGGGGAGCTGTTTTTT

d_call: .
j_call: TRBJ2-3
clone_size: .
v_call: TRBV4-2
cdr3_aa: CASESTTDTQYF
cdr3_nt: TGTGCCAGCGAGAGCACCACAGATACGCAGTATTTT

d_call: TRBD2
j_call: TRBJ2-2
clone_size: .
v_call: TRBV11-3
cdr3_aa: CASSPREGISGELFF
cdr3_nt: TGTGCCAGCAGCCCCCGGGAGGGTATTTCCGGGGAGCTGTTTTTT

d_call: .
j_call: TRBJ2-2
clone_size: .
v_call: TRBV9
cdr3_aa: CASSVVSRQSNTGELFF
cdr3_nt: TGTGCCAGCAGCGTAGTGTCTAGGCAGTCGAACACCGGGGAGCTGTTTTTT

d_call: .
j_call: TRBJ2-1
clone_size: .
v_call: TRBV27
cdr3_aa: CATGDDSGGYNEQFF
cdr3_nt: TGTGCCACCGGCGATGACAGTGGCGGATACAATGAGCAGTTCTTC

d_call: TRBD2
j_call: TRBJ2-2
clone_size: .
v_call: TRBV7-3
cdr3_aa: CASSLKRLAGDTGELFF
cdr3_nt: TGTGCCAGCAGCTTAAAAAGGCTAGCGGGAGACACCGGGGAGCTGTTTTTT

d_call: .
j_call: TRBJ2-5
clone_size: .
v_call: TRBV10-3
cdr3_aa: CATSRDLQETQYF
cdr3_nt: TGTGCCACATCCCGGGATCTCCAAGAGACCCAGTACTTC

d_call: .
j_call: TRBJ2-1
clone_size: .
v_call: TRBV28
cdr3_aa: CASSSVLSPGSSSYNEQFF
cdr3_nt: TGTGCCAGCAGTTCCGTATTGTCCCCCGGGTCGAGCTCCTACAATGAGCAGTTCTTC

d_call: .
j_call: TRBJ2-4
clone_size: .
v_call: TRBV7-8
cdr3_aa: CASSFSGYGNIQYF
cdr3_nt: TGTGCCAGCAGCTTCTCAGGGTACGGAAACATTCAGTACTTC

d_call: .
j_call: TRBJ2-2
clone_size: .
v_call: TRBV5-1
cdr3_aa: CASSPRAQDTGELFF
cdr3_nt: TGCGCCAGCAGCCCCCGCGCTCAGGACACCGGGGAGCTGTTTTTT